The source of this T cell receptor beta chain is a study of cytomegalovirus exposure and HLA in healthy donors. Study-level points and caveats: Overall, around 160 TCR beta chains were annotated as cytomegalovirus-associated. Most likely, a cluster of highly shared sequence variants arose as a sequencing artifact. As a later analysis revealed, most CMV-associated TCR beta chains appeared HLA-restricted.

After removal of 0 bases from V and 3 bases from J, the junction contained 5 bases not matched to a gene. The CDR3 spans 17 residues. CDR1 LGHNA and CDR2 YSLEER come from the germline V gene. For this clone: Antigen unknown.

The PCR contained 60 Vbeta and 13 Jbeta primers. TCRdb's table, derived via immunoSEQ multiplex PCR, lists solely in-frame clones and lacks some. The sample has 150,000 to 200,000 clones, roughly 80% seen once. The rearrangement links TRBV4-3 to TRBJ2-1, with 10 bases fitting TRBD2. Sequencing input: PBMCs. This TCR was sampled from a boy younger than 18 in good health and CMV-seronegative. CDR3 bases: TGCGCCAGCAGCCAAGAAAGAGCGGGAGGGGTCTACAATGAGCAGTTCTTC. It is translated as CASSQERAGGVYNEQFF.